Shown below are 11 T cell receptor beta chains from a single sample sequenced in a study of a mutant IDH1 vaccine in newly diagnosed glioma. The assay was immunoSEQ multiplex PCR, and TCRdb's table has in-frame clones only and misses some. The sample contains approximately 50,000 clones, around 80% of which appear only once. These receptors' targets are unknown. Stated time point: week 35, safety follow-up. In the vaccine, a single dose held 300 ug of the mutant IDH1 20-mer peptide, along with topical imiquimod. Specimen: PBMCs, collected from a glioma patient whose treatment included an IDH1 peptide vaccine. The receptors were sampled from a man aged 35 to 55 with glioma.

The genes are TRBV4-1 and TRBJ2-7; 8 bases align to TRBD1. The CDR3 consists of 16 residues. After removal of 3 bases from V and 3 bases from J, the junction contained 10 bases not matched to a gene. Germline CDR1 reads MGHRA; CDR2 reads YSYEKL. CDR3 nucleotides: TGCGCCAGCAGCCACCCCCCTGGGACAGGTTTCTACGAGCAGTACTTC. It translates to CASSHPPGTGFYEQYF.

This rearrangement joins TRBV10-3 to TRBJ2-7; D is unclear. The germline V gene has CDR1 ENHRY and CDR2 SYGVKD. V was trimmed by 4 bases and J by 2 bases, leaving 18 bases between them. The CDR3 sequence is 16 residues long. CDR3 DNA: TGTGCCATCAGTGGATTGGGGATGGGTGGGACCTACGAGCAGTACTTC. Its translation is CAISGLGMGGTYEQYF.

The chain employs TRBV27 and TRBJ2-7, with 12 bases matching TRBD1. Germline V gene lookup returns CDR1 MNHEY and CDR2 SMNVEV (reference sequence). V lost 4 bases, J lost 4 bases, and 11 bases stayed unmatched. The CDR3 spans 17 residues. The CDR3 here is CASSSPPPGQGAYEQYV. In DNA form, the CDR3 reads TGTGCCAGCAGTTCCCCTCCCCCGGGACAGGGGGCATACGAGCAGTACGTC.

This chain joins TRBV14 and TRBJ2-7; perhaps TRBD2 as D (6 bases). This CDR3 spans 15 amino acids. V lost 1 base and J lost 5, with 15 bases in between. Germline CDR1 is SGHDN and CDR2 is FVKESK. CDR3 sequence: CASSQVGGLSHEQYF. CDR3 sequence (DNA): TGTGCCAGCAGCCAAGTGGGAGGTTTGTCCCACGAGCAGTACTTC.

The chain employs TRBV6-5 and TRBJ2-1; TRBD2 aligns across 12 bases. Germline CDR1 reads MNHEY; CDR2 reads SVGAGI. This CDR3 contains 16 residues. Trimming took 3 bases from V and 6 from J; bases not matched to a gene: 6. This chain's CDR3 is CASSYGLAGPRNEQFF. In nucleotides, the CDR3 is TGTGCCAGCAGTTATGGACTAGCGGGACCCCGCAATGAGCAGTTCTTC.

The chain is built from TRBV28 and TRBJ1-1; tentatively, D is TRBD1 (5 bases). Trimming cost V 9 bases and J 2 bases, with 19 bases left between them. Looked up from germline, CDR1 is MDHEN and CDR2 is SYDVKM. There are 15 residues in the CDR3. CDR3 loop: CASLGGDFTNTEAFF. The CDR3 DNA reads as TGTGCCAGTTTAGGAGGGGACTTCACAAACACTGAAGCTTTCTTT.

V is TRBV5-4 and J is TRBJ2-3, with D possibly matching TRBD2 (5 bases). V was pared by 1 base and J by 0 bases, with 12 bases between. The germline gives CDR1 SGHNT, CDR2 YYREEE (reference sequence). CDR3 length equals 16 residues. The CDR3 DNA reads TGTGCCAGCAGCTTGAGGAGCGGAGGCAGCACAGATACGCAGTATTTT. It encodes CASSLRSGGSTDTQYF.

The chain joins TRBV11-2 to TRBJ2-4, with D possibly being TRBD1 (6 bases). This CDR3 spans 14 amino acids. Germline assignment: CDR1 SGHAT and CDR2 FQNNGV. V shed 5 bases and J shed 2 bases, with 10 bases lying between them. CDR3 residues: CASSGGLTKNIQYF. The CDR3 coding sequence is TGTGCCAGCAGCGGGGGCCTTACCAAAAACATTCAGTACTTC.

The rearrangement uses TRBV7-9 and TRBJ1-2; 7 bases align to TRBD1. The length of the CDR3 is 16 residues. CDR1 and CDR2 (germline): SEHNR, FQNEAQ (reference sequence). Losses at the gene ends were 5 bases for V and 4 bases for J; bases not matched to a gene: 13. The CDR3 DNA reads TGTGCCAGCAGCCCACCCACCGGGACAGCATCCTATGGCTACACCTTC. Amino acids: CASSPPTGTASYGYTF.

This clone was seen a handful of times. The J gene is TRBJ1-2, the V gene TRBV11-3, with unresolved D. Germline CDR1 is SGHNT and CDR2 is YENEEA. CDR3 length: 14 residues. Trimming pared 1 base from V and 4 bases from J, leaving 10 bases between. The CDR3 nucleotides read TGTGCCAGCAGCTTAGCGTCAACCTCCTATGGCTACACCTTC. Translation gives CASSLASTSYGYTF.

The chain recombines TRBV5-4 with TRBJ2-1; 8 bases align to TRBD1. The CDR3 sequence is 16 residues long. J gave up 5 bases and V 4 bases, and 11 bases lay outside the gene matches. CDR1 and CDR2 (germline): SGHNT, YYREEE (reference sequence). The CDR3 loop reads CASSPDRVGSNNEQFF. CDR3 sequence (DNA): TGTGCCAGCAGCCCGGACAGGGTAGGGAGTAACAATGAGCAGTTCTTC.